A single TCR beta chain is shown here with its context. The data are from a study of blood T cell repertoires in COVID-19. About the study: Researchers got acute and convalescent COVID-19 samples from the United States, Italy and Spain. Sources were T cells, B-cell-depleted T cells, or PBMCs; the material itself was cDNA or gDNA.

This CDR3 has 16 residues. Germline CDR1 reads LNHDA; CDR2 reads SQIVND (reference sequence). The trim removed 2 bases at V and 2 bases at J, leaving 7 bases unmatched. Original methodology: Nucleated cell number was recorded as an estimate derived from reference gene primer amplification. The data were produced by immunoSEQ multiplex PCR, yet TCRdb's version contains in-frame clones alone and is incomplete. V and J calls and clone size are copied from that table; D and trimming were computed from the DNA. Of about 92,000 clones listed, roughly 85% were seen once; the top ten hold about 16%. In Seattle, patients joined the study during active infection and were tracked longitudinally.

This clonotype originated in a woman aged 60 to 75 with COVID-19, enrolled during active disease. The genes are TRBV19 and TRBJ2-7; TRBD2 matches at 9 bases. The sample consisted of peripheral blood. The CDR3 loop is CASSISGGLLTYEQYF. CDR3 DNA: TGTGCCAGTAGTATAAGCGGGGGGCTCCTAACCTACGAGCAGTACTTC.